A single sample is the source of the 4 T cell receptor beta chains below, sequenced in a study of blood T cells in healthy people across ages. A sample-barcoded 5' primer and a J-beta primer mix were used in a second PCR of roughly 6 to 11 cycles. One entry per CDR3 protein, called by TCRdb with MiXCR from the 5' RACE reads. Counted here are around 990,000 distinct CDR3 sequences, under 30% occurring once; the ten biggest clones make up approximately 0.7%. A further study also used this sample, focusing on T cells of mothers and their children.

Sample: blood. Receptor source: a girl aged 2 to 10 in good health.

The chain recombines TRBV5-1 with TRBJ2-7, with TRBD1 matching over 7 bases. The V gene end was trimmed by 5 bases and the J gene end by 3 bases; junction bases not matched to a gene: 8. This CDR3 region has 14 residues. CDR1 SGHRS and CDR2 YFSETQ come from the germline V gene. CDR3 in amino acids: CASSSGTAIYEQYF. CDR3 DNA sequence: TGCGCCAGCAGTTCCGGGACAGCCATCTACGAGCAGTACTTC.

This clonotype was detected only a few times. The CDR3, as DNA: TGTGCCAGCAGCTTGTGGGGAAAGGTCGGGGCGAACACCGGGGAGCTGTTTTTT. Amino acid sequence: CASSLWGKVGANTGELFF. The chain uses TRBV7-2 and TRBJ2-2, with D maybe TRBD2 (5 bases). The V gene's germline CDR1 is SGHTA and CDR2 FQGNSA. This CDR3 spans 18 amino acids. V shed 3 bases and J shed 0 bases, with 17 bases lying between them.

This clonotype was counted a few times. The chain is built from TRBV11-3 and TRBJ2-6, with TRBD1 as a possible D gene (6 bases). Trimming pared 4 bases from V and 0 bases from J, leaving 16 bases between. Germline V gene sequence: CDR1 SGHNT, CDR2 YENEEA. The CDR3 contains 18 residues. CDR3 region: CASSSDWTALSGANVLTF. The CDR3 nucleotides read TGTGCCAGCAGCTCAGATTGGACAGCGCTCTCTGGGGCCAACGTCCTGACTTTC.

This chain links TRBV20-1 with TRBJ1-2; possible D gene TRBD1, 6 bases. The CDR3 extends over 15 amino acids. Per germline, CDR1 DFQATT and CDR2 SNEGSKA (reference sequence). V dropped 3 bases and J dropped 2 bases, with 16 bases sitting between them. The CDR3 DNA reads as TGCAGTGCTAGGATGGGGGCAGGGGAGAACTATGGCTACACCTTC. It is translated as CSARMGAGENYGYTF.